This is a list of T cell receptor beta chains from one sample in a study of T cell responses to AZD1222 COVID-19 vaccine. Assay: immunoSEQ multiplex PCR; the TCRdb copy retains only in-frame clones and omits some. This table has 98,000 or so clones, nearly 95% appearing once. The sequenced sample was peripheral blood, obtained on day 0 of AZD1222 vaccination. The receptors were gathered from an adult in good health. Both conserved end residues are part of each CDR3. D genes are given only for firm matches. Size is omitted from some rows. Given values are once, few, many or a class for expanded clones.

. | TRBJ1-2 | TRBV6-5 | TRBD1 | TGTGCCAGCAGGACGACAGGGACCTATGGCTACACCTTC | CASRTTGTYGYTF
once | TRBJ2-7 | TRBV13 | . | TGTGCCAGCAGCTTATCCCCCTATTCTGGCGCCGAGCAGTACTTC | CASSLSPYSGAEQYF
. | TRBJ1-6 | TRBV6-5 | . | TGTGCCAGCAAAAAGGCGGGTGAGGATTCACCCCTCCACTTT | CASKKAGEDSPLHF
. | TRBJ1-1 | TRBV3-1/TRBV3-2 | . | TGTGCCAGCAGCCAGCGGGACACCACTGAAGCTTTCTTT | CASSQRDTTEAFF
. | TRBJ1-1 | TRBV11-3 | TRBD1 | TGTGCCAGCAGCTCGTACAACAGGGGAACTGAAGCTTTCTTT | CASSSYNRGTEAFF
. | TRBJ1-2 | TRBV28 | . | TGTGCCAGCAGTTTATATTCCCGGGGAAATGGCTACACCTTC | CASSLYSRGNGYTF
. | TRBJ2-7 | TRBV5-6 | . | TGTGCCAGCAGCTGGTGGAGCCTCGCGGAGCAGTACTTC | CASSWWSLAEQYF
. | TRBJ1-2 | TRBV5-4 | . | TGTGCCAGCAGCTTGGATGGGAATCGGGATGGCTACACCTTC | CASSLDGNRDGYTF
once | TRBJ2-5 | TRBV18 | . | TGTGCCAGCTCACCAGGAGGGGTGGCAGTACAAGAGACCCAGTACTTC | CASSPGGVAVQETQYF
. | TRBJ2-7 | TRBV9 | . | TGTGCCAGCAGCGTACGTCTCTGGACAGTCTCCTACGAGCAGTACTTC | CASSVRLWTVSYEQYF
. | TRBJ1-2 | TRBV15 | . | TGTGCCACCAGCAGAGCTACAGATAACTATGGCTACACCTTC | CATSRATDNYGYTF
. | TRBJ2-2 | TRBV6-5 | TRBD1 | TGTGCCAGCACCTCAGGACAGGGGAACACCGGGGAGCTGTTTTTT | CASTSGQGNTGELFF
. | TRBJ1-2 | TRBV7-2 | TRBD1 | TGTGCCAGCAGCTTAGAGACAGGGGCTAACTATGGCTACACCTTC | CASSLETGANYGYTF
. | TRBJ2-3 | TRBV5-4 | . | TGTGCCAGCAGCTCCCGGAGGGGGGCGCGAACAGATACGCAGTATTTT | CASSSRRGARTDTQYF
. | TRBJ1-2 | TRBV5-6 | . | TGTGCCAGCAGCCTAGGACGACAGATCTATGGCTACACCTTC | CASSLGRQIYGYTF
. | TRBJ2-3 | TRBV7-2 | . | TGTGCCAGCAGCTTAGTTAGGGCAGGGTTTTTGGATACGCAGTATTTT | CASSLVRAGFLDTQYF
once | TRBJ2-2 | TRBV12-5 | . | TGTGCTAGTGGTTTGTACCGGGACGGCGGGGAGCTGTTTTTT | CASGLYRDGGELFF
. | TRBJ1-6 | TRBV6-5 | . | TGTGCCAGCTGGGGAACGGAGAATTCACCCCTCCACTTT | CASWGTENSPLHF
. | TRBJ2-7 | TRBV6-5 | TRBD2 | TGTGCCAGCAGTTTAGCGGGAGGGACCTACGAGCAGTACTTC | CASSLAGGTYEQYF
once | TRBJ1-1 | TRBV19 | TRBD1 | TGTGCCAGTAGAGGGACAGGGGACGCTAACACTGAAGCTTTCTTT | CASRGTGDANTEAFF
few | TRBJ2-7 | TRBV6-4 | . | TGTGCCAGCAACAGTTTTCCTTTTTCCTACGAGCAGTACTTC | CASNSFPFSYEQYF
. | TRBJ2-1 | TRBV15 | TRBD1 | TGTGCCACCAGCAGGGGGACAGGGAATAGCGAGCAGTTCTTC | CATSRGTGNSEQFF
. | TRBJ2-3 | TRBV11-2 | TRBD2 | TGTGCCAGCAGCTTAGACCCCAGCGGGAGTTTCTATACGCAGTATTTT | CASSLDPSGSFYTQYF
. | TRBJ2-2 | TRBV9 | . | TGTGCCAGCAGCCAACCCGGGACTGGGGGCACCGGGGAGCTGTTTTTT | CASSQPGTGGTGELFF
. | TRBJ2-2 | TRBV4-3 | TRBD2 | TGCGCCAGCAGCCTTACTAGCGGGAGCCTTATCGGGGAGCTGTTTTTT | CASSLTSGSLIGELFF
. | TRBJ2-5 | TRBV11-2 | TRBD2 | TGTGCCAGCAGCTTGCTAGCGGGAAAGGCCGACCCAAGAGAGACCCAGTACTTC | CASSLLAGKADPRETQYF
. | TRBJ1-2 | TRBV6-6 | TRBD1 | TGTGCCAGCAGGCCTCAGGGGGGCTATGGCTACACCTTC | CASRPQGGYGYTF
. | TRBJ1-3 | TRBV5-1 | . | TGCGCCAGCAGCTTGGGTTCGGGTCGGCTGACGGGAAACACCATATATTTT | CASSLGSGRLTGNTIYF
once | TRBJ2-1 | TRBV5-1 | . | TGCGCCAGCAGCGCCGGACAGTACAATGAGCAGTTCTTC | CASSAGQYNEQFF
. | TRBJ1-4 | TRBV14 | TRBD1 | TGTGCCAGCAGCCACCGACAGGGGACTGCAACTAATGAAAAACTGTTTTTT | CASSHRQGTATNEKLFF
. | TRBJ2-1 | TRBV4-2 | TRBD2 | TGTGCCAGCAGCCAAATGATACGGGGGACTAGCCGAAGCTCCTACAATGAGCAGTTCTTC | CASSQMIRGTSRSSYNEQFF
once | TRBJ1-4 | TRBV11-2 | . | TGTGCCAGCAACGAGAGACCCGGCGCAGAAAAACTGTTTTTT | CASNERPGAEKLFF
. | TRBJ2-5 | TRBV11-2 | . | TGTGCCAACCGTAGCGCACAAGAGACCCAGTACTTC | CANRSAQETQYF
. | TRBJ1-1 | TRBV7-3 | . | TGTGCCAGCAGCTCCTATCGGGGTACTGAAGCTTTCTTT | CASSSYRGTEAFF
. | TRBJ2-7 | TRBV6-5 | TRBD1 | TGTGCCAGCAGTTACTCAACCGGGACAGCTGAGCAGTACTTC | CASSYSTGTAEQYF
once | TRBJ2-1 | TRBV5-1 | TRBD2 | TGCGCCAGCAGCCCCGGGACTAGCGGCTACTCCTACAATGAGCAGTTCTTC | CASSPGTSGYSYNEQFF
. | TRBJ2-1 | TRBV24-1 | TRBD1 | TGTGCCACCAGTGATTTTAGGACAGGGATTTACAATGAGCAGTTCTTC | CATSDFRTGIYNEQFF
. | TRBJ2-7 | TRBV19 | TRBD1 | TGTGCCAGTGCCGTGACAGGGTCCCACTACGAGCAGTACTTC | CASAVTGSHYEQYF
. | TRBJ2-3 | TRBV9 | TRBD1 | TGTGCCAGCAGCGCTAGGGACAGGGCTAGAGATACGCAGTATTTT | CASSARDRARDTQYF
. | TRBJ1-5 | TRBV18 | . | TGTGCCAGCTCACCGGGGGGAAGCAATCAGCCCCAGCATTTT | CASSPGGSNQPQHF
once | TRBJ2-7 | TRBV2 | TRBD1 | TGTGCCAGCATAAGGCGTCAGGGGGCATACTTC | CASIRRQGAYF
once | TRBJ2-3 | TRBV7-9 | TRBD2 | TGTGCCAGCAGCGGACGGACTAGCGGGACCTCCACAGATACGCAGTATTTT | CASSGRTSGTSTDTQYF
. | TRBJ1-1 | TRBV3-1/TRBV3-2 | . | TGTGCCAGCAGCCAAGGACTAGTGGGCAGTGGCACTGAAGCTTTCTTT | CASSQGLVGSGTEAFF
. | TRBJ1-4 | TRBV5-8 | TRBD1 | TGTGCCAGCAGCTTGTGGGGGACAGGGGGCGTTGAAAAACTGTTTTTT | CASSLWGTGGVEKLFF
once | TRBJ2-7 | TRBV28 | TRBD2 | TGTGCCAGCAGTGAGATAGCGGGAGGGCCCCAGTACTTC | CASSEIAGGPQYF